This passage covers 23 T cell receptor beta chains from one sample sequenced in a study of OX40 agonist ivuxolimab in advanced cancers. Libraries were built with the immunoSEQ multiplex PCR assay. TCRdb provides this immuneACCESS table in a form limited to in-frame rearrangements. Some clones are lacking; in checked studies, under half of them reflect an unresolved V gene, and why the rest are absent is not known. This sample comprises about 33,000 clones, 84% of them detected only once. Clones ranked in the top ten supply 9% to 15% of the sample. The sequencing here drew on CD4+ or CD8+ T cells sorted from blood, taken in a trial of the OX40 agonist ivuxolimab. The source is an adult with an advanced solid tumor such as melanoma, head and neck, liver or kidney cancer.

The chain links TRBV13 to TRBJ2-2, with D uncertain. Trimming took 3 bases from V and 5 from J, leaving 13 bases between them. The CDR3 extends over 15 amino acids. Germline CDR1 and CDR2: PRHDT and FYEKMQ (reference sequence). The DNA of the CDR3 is TGTGCCAGCAGCTTTCGAAATAAGACGACCGGGGAGCTGTTTTTT. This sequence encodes CASSFRNKTTGELFF.

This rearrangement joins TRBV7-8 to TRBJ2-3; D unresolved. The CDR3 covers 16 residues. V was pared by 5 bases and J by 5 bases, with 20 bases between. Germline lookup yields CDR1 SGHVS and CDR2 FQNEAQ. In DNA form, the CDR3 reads TGTGCCAGCAGCCCAAGTCGGCTAGTATCCTTAGATACGCAGTATTTT. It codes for CASSPSRLVSLDTQYF. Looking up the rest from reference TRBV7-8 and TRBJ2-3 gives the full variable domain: GAGVSQSPRYKVAKRGQDVALRCDPISGHVSLFWYQQALGQGPEFLTYFQNEAQLDKSGLPSDRFFAERPEGSVSTLKIQRTQQEDSAVYLCASSPSRLVSLDTQYFGPGTRLTVL.

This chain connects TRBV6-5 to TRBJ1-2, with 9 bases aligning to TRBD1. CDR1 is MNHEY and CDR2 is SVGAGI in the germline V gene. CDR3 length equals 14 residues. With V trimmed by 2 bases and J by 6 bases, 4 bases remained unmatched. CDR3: CASSYTGTGNGYTF. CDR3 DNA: TGTGCCAGCAGTTACACCGGGACAGGGAATGGCTACACCTTC.

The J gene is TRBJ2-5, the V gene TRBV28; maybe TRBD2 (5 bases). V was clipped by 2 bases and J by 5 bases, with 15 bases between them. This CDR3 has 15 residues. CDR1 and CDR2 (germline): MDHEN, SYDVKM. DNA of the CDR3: TGTGCCAGCAGTTTAGGACGGGAAAAAGGGGAGACCCAGTACTTC. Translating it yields CASSLGREKGETQYF.

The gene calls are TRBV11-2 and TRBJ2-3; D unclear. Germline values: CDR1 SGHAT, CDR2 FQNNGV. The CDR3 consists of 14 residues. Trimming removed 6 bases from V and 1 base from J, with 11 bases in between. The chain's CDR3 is CASSWGRGTDTQYF. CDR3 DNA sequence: TGTGCCAGCAGTTGGGGTCGGGGCACAGATACGCAGTATTTT.

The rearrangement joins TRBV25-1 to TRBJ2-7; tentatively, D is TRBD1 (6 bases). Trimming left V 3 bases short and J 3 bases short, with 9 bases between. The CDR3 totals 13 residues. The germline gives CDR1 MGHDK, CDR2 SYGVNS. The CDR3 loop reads CASSERGYYEQYF. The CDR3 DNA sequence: TGTGCCAGCAGTGAGAGGGGGTACTACGAGCAGTACTTC.

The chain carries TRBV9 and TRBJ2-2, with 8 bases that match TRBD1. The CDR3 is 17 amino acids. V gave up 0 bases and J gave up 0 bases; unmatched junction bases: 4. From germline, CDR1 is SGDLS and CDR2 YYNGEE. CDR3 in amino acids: CASSVARQGSNTGELFF. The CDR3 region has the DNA TGTGCCAGCAGCGTAGCCCGACAGGGGTCGAACACCGGGGAGCTGTTTTTT.

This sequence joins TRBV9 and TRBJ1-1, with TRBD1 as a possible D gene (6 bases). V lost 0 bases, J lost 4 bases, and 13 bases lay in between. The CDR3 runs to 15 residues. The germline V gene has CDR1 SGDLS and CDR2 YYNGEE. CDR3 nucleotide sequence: TGTGCCAGCAGCGTAGGACCCGCGGGGGCCACTGAAGCTTTCTTT. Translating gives CASSVGPAGATEAFF.

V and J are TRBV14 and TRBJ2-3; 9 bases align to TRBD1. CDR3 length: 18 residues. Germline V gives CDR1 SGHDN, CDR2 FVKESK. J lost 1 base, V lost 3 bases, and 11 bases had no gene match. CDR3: CASSHDYRGTGRTDTQYF. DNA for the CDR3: TGTGCCAGCAGCCACGATTATAGGGGGACAGGGCGCACAGATACGCAGTATTTT.

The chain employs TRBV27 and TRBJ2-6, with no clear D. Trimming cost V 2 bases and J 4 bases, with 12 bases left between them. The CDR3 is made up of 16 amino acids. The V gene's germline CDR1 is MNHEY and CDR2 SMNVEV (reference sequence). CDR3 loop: CASSLGRLAGANVLTF. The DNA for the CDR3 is TGTGCCAGCAGTTTAGGCCGTTTAGCCGGGGCCAACGTCCTGACTTTC.

CDR3 amino acids: CASSLWGNEQFF. The CDR3 nucleotides are TGTGCCAGCAGTTTATGGGGGAATGAGCAGTTCTTC. This chain connects TRBV28 to TRBJ2-1; no clear D gene. Trimming took off 0 bases at V and 7 bases at J, with 4 bases between the two ends. CDR1 MDHEN and CDR2 SYDVKM come from the germline V gene. The CDR3 covers 12 residues.

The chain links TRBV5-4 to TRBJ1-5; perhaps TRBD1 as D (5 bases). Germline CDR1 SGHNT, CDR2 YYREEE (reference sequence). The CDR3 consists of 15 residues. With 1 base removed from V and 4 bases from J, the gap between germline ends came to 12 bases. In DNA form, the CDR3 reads TGTGCCAGCAGCTTGAGAGGGGATAAAAATCAGCCCCAGCATTTT. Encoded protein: CASSLRGDKNQPQHF.

The CDR3 coding sequence is TGTGCCAGCAGTTCTGTCCGTGGGACAGGGGAAGAGACCCAGTACTTC. Its protein is CASSSVRGTGEETQYF. The chain employs TRBV27 and TRBJ2-5, with 10 bases matching TRBD1. There are 16 residues in the CDR3. CDR1 and CDR2 (germline): MNHEY, SMNVEV (reference sequence). V trimming: 4 bases; J trimming: 3 bases; junction bases outside the gene matches: 8.

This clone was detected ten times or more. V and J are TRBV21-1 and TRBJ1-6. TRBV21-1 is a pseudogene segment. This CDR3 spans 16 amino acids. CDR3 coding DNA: TGTGCCTTCCCCCGGGCGGGATTCTCCTATAATTCACCCCTCCACTTT. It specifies CAFPRAGFSYNSPLHF.

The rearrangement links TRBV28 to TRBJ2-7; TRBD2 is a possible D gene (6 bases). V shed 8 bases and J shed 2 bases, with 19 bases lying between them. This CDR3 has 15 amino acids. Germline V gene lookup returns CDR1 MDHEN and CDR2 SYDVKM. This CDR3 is CASRPAAGYAYEQYF. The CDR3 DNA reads TGTGCCAGCCGCCCAGCGGCGGGATATGCCTACGAGCAGTACTTC.

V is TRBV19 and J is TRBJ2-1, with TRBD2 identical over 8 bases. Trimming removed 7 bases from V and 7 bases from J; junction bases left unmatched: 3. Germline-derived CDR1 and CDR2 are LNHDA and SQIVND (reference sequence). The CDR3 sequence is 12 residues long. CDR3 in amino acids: CASTPGGNEQFF. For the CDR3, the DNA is TGTGCCAGTACCCCGGGGGGGAATGAGCAGTTCTTC.

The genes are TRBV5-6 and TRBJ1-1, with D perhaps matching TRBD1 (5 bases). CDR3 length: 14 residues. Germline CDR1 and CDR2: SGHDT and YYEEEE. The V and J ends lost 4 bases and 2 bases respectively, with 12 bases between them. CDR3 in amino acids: CASSQGWGNTEAFF. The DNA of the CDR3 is TGTGCCAGCAGCCAGGGATGGGGAAACACTGAAGCTTTCTTT.

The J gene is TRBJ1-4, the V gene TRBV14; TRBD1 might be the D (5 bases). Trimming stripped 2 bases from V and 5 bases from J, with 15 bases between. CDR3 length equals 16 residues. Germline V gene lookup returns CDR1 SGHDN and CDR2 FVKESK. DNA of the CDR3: TGTGCCAGCAGCCAATTTTACGGGGCCCAAAATGAAAAACTGTTTTTT. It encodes CASSQFYGAQNEKLFF.

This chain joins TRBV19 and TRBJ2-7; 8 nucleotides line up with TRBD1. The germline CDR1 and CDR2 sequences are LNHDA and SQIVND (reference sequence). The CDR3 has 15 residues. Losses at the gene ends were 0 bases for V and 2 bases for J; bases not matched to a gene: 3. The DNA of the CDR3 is TGTGCCAGTAGTATAGATACAGGGGGACCCTACGAGCAGTACTTC. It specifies CASSIDTGGPYEQYF.

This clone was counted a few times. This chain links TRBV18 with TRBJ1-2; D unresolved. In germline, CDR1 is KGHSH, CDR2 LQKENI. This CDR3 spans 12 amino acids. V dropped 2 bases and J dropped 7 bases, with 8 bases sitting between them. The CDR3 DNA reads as TGTGCCAGCTCACCAGAGAGAACTGGCTACACCTTC. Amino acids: CASSPERTGYTF.

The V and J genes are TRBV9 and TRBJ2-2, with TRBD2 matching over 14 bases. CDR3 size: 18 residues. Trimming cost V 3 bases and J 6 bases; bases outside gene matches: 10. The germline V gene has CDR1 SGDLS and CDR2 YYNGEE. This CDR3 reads CASSEPTSGGAVSGELFF. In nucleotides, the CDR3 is TGTGCCAGCAGCGAGCCGACTAGCGGGGGGGCAGTCTCCGGGGAGCTGTTTTTT.

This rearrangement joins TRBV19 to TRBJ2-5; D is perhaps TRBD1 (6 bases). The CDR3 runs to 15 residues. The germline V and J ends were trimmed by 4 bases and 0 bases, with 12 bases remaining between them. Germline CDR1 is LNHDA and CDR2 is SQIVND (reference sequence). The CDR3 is CASSTGVPYQETQYF. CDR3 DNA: TGTGCCAGTAGTACAGGGGTCCCGTACCAAGAGACCCAGTACTTC.

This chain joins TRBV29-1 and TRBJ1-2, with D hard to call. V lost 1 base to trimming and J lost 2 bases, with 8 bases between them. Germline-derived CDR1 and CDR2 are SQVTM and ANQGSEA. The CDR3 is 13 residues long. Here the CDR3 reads CSVEGRTNYGYTF. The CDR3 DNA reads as TGCAGCGTTGAAGGACGTACGAACTATGGCTACACCTTC.